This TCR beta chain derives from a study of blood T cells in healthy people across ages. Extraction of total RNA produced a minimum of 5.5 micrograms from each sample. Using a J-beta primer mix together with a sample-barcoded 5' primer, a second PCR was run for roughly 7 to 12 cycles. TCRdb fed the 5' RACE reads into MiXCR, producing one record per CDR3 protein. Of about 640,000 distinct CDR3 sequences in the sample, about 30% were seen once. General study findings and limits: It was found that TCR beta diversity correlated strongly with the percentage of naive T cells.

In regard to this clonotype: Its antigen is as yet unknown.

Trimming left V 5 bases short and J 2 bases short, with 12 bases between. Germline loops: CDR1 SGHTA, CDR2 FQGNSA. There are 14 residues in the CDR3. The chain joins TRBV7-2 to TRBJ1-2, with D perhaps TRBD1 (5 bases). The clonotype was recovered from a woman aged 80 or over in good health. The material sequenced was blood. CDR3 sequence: CASSVEWGNYGYTF. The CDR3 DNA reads TGTGCCAGCAGCGTAGAATGGGGGAACTATGGCTACACCTTC.